One and the same sample provided the 12 T cell receptor beta chains below, sequenced in a study of CD8 T cells in Susac syndrome. An amount of RNA that ranged from roughly 0.5 to 1 ug was reverse transcribed with random hexamers. TCRdb passed the immunoSEQ multiplex PCR reads through MiXCR, listing each CDR3 protein once. Of some 300,000 distinct CDR3 sequences in the sample, 75% to 85% are singletons; the top ten hold roughly 0.21%. The specimen sequenced was CD8+ T cells from PBMCs. These receptors were collected from a human donor with multiple sclerosis.

The genes are TRBV19 and TRBJ1-1; D is undetermined. Per the germline V gene, CDR1 is LNHDA and CDR2 is SQIVND (reference sequence). The length of the CDR3 is 12 residues. Trimming cost V 3 bases and J 6 bases, with 8 bases left between them. The CDR3 region is CASSILGSEAFF. The DNA for the CDR3 is TGTGCCAGTAGTATCTTGGGTTCTGAAGCTTTCTTT.

This chain connects TRBV27 to TRBJ1-1; D is perhaps TRBD1 (6 bases). V shed 1 base and J shed 3 bases, with 9 bases lying between them. Germline assignment: CDR1 MNHEY and CDR2 SMNVEV (reference sequence). The CDR3 is 14 residues long. The CDR3 is CASSLWEGDTEAFF. The CDR3 DNA reads TGTGCCAGCAGTTTATGGGAGGGGGACACTGAAGCTTTCTTT.

The chain has TRBV27 and TRBJ2-7; 9 bases are a match to TRBD1. Per germline, CDR1 MNHEY and CDR2 SMNVEV (reference sequence). The V segment lost 5 bases and the J segment 0 bases; nucleotides outside the gene matches: 8. The CDR3 sequence is 16 residues long. As DNA, the CDR3 is TGTGCCAGCAGTACAACACAGGGGGCCACCTCCTACGAGCAGTACTTC. Amino acid sequence: CASSTTQGATSYEQYF.

V gene TRBV27 combines with J gene TRBJ2-2; 13 bases align to TRBD2. Germline CDR1 reads MNHEY; CDR2 reads SMNVEV (reference sequence). The CDR3 length is 17 residues. J gave up 3 bases and V 5 bases, and 6 bases lay outside the gene matches. The CDR3 sequence is CASSPYTSGRDTGELFF. The CDR3 region has the DNA TGTGCCAGCAGTCCGTATACTAGCGGGAGGGACACCGGGGAGCTGTTTTTT.

This clonotype was recorded a few times. V gene TRBV4-3 combines with J gene TRBJ2-7; either TRBD1 or TRBD2 may fit D (6 bases each). CDR1 is LGHNA, CDR2 YSLEER, per germline. Deletions cut 3 bases from V and 4 bases from J, with 16 bases between. The CDR3 is 15 residues long. This chain's CDR3 is CASSQETGAKYEQYF. CDR3 coding DNA: TGCGCCAGCAGCCAGGAAACGGGGGCAAAATACGAGCAGTACTTC.

V and J are TRBV10-2 and TRBJ2-7, with D tentatively TRBD1 or TRBD2 (6 bases each). Germline V lookup: CDR1 WSHSY, CDR2 SAAADI. CDR3 size: 15 residues. The V end was cut by 0 bases, the J end by 3 bases, with 12 bases between. CDR3 in amino acids: CASSESEGGHYEQYF. The CDR3 DNA reads TGCGCCAGCAGTGAGTCCGAGGGGGGCCACTACGAGCAGTACTTC.

This clonotype was seen a handful of times. This chain links TRBV4-1 with TRBJ2-3; D call uncertain. CDR3 size: 15 residues. Trimming took 0 bases from V and 0 from J, leaving 7 bases between them. Germline CDR1 and CDR2: MGHRA and YSYEKL. CDR3 sequence (DNA): TGCGCCAGCAGCCAAGACCCCAGGAGCACAGATACGCAGTATTTT. It specifies CASSQDPRSTDTQYF.

The V call is TRBV6-2 or TRBV6-3, the J call TRBJ2-7, with TRBD1 identical over 8 bases. The J segment lost 2 bases and the V segment lost 3 bases, leaving 3 bases of the junction unmatched. CDR1 and CDR2 from the germline V gene are MNHEY and SVGEGT. This CDR3 contains 14 residues. The CDR3 DNA sequence: TGTGCCAGCAGTTATACAGGGGGTGCCTACGAGCAGTACTTC. Translated, it gives CASSYTGGAYEQYF.

The rearrangement links TRBV29-1 to TRBJ2-6; weak D call: TRBD1 (5 bases). Germline loops: CDR1 SQVTM, CDR2 ANQGSEA. The CDR3 is 12 residues long. Trimming removed 4 bases from V and 9 bases from J, with 10 bases in between. CDR3 DNA sequence: TGCAGCGTTGCAGGGAATGACAACGTCCTGACTTTC. Amino acid sequence: CSVAGNDNVLTF.

V and J are TRBV9 and TRBJ2-1; 9 bases map to TRBD2. The CDR3 runs to 17 residues. V trimming: 1 base; J trimming: 9 bases; junction bases outside the gene matches: 14. CDR1 is SGDLS, CDR2 YYNGEE, per germline. The CDR3 reads CASSVRQIAGVGPEQFF. The CDR3 nucleotides are TGTGCCAGCAGCGTACGGCAAATAGCGGGAGTCGGTCCTGAGCAGTTCTTC.

CDR3 coding DNA: TGTGCCAGCAGCGCCTACGTCCTCAGCAATCAGCCCCAGCATTTT. Translation: CASSAYVLSNQPQHF. This chain links TRBV12-3 or TRBV12-4 with TRBJ1-5; D not certain. The CDR3 length is 15 residues. V lost 6 bases and J 1 base, leaving 13 bases between the germline ends.

This clonotype was counted only a few times. The chain carries TRBV27 and TRBJ2-1, with TRBD2 as a possible D gene (5 bases). The CDR3 sequence is 14 residues long. Trimming shortened V by 3 bases and J by 5 bases, and 11 bases separated the two germline ends. Germline V lookup: CDR1 MNHEY, CDR2 SMNVEV (reference sequence). The DNA of the CDR3 is TGTGCCAGCAGTTTGCCTGGAGGAAACAATGAGCAGTTCTTC. Its translation: CASSLPGGNNEQFF.